This entry is about one T cell receptor (beta chain). Its antigen is not identified. Profiling relied on immunoSEQ multiplex PCR, and the TCRdb table lists in-frame clones only, not all of them. The table lists over 85,000 clones, around nine tenths of them singletons. The data were obtained in a study of T cell responses to AZD1222 COVID-19 vaccine. General observations from the study: All repertoire sampling was performed exclusively after the peak T cell response. Seropositive AZD1222 recipients at baseline numbered only five or six. Reportedly, nearly half of unique spike TCRs recognized epitopes outside B.1.351/B.1.1.7 mutations.

The germline V gene has CDR1 SGDLS and CDR2 YYNGEE. This CDR3 spans 18 amino acids. Unmatched junction bases numbered 10, after V lost 3 bases and J lost 3 bases. The chain carries TRBV9 and TRBJ2-2, with 11 nucleotides matching TRBD1. The clonotype originates from an adult in good health. The sequences come from peripheral blood, collected on day 0 of AZD1222 vaccination. The CDR3 nucleotides read TGTGCCAGCAGCGCGGGACAGGGGGATCCTCTGGACACCGGGGAGCTGTTTTTT. It yields the protein CASSAGQGDPLDTGELFF.